These T cell receptor beta chains were read from a single sample in a study of Ad26.COV2.S vaccination and SARS-CoV-2 variants. Sequencing used immunoSEQ multiplex PCR; TCRdb keeps in-frame clones, though not all of them. The sample has 400,000 to 450,000 clones; approximately 92% are singletons. Source: peripheral blood, taken in a trial of Ad26.COV2.S vaccine versus placebo. These receptor sequences come from a person aged 18-65 years who received the Ad26.COV2.S COVID-19 vaccine or a placebo. Each CDR3 is given with its conserved first and last residue. The order of the fields is V gene, J gene, CDR3 length, D gene, clone size, CDR3 protein, CDR3 DNA. The D gene is left open where the match is weak. Not every row has a clone size; where given, it reads once, few, many or a size class.

V: TRBV18; J: TRBJ1-1; length: 13; D: NA; size: NA; CDR3: CASSRGIDTEAFF; DNA: TGTGCCAGCTCACGGGGGATTGACACTGAAGCTTTCTTT
V: TRBV11-2; J: TRBJ1-1; length: 14; D: NA; size: NA; CDR3: CASRSGGGLGEAFF; DNA: TGTGCCAGCAGATCGGGAGGAGGGTTGGGTGAAGCTTTCTTT
V: TRBV11-2; J: TRBJ1-1; length: 14; D: TRBD1; size: NA; CDR3: CASTRQGARTEAFF; DNA: TGTGCCAGCACCCGGCAGGGGGCCCGGACTGAAGCTTTCTTT
V: TRBV6-1; J: TRBJ1-6; length: 15; D: NA; size: NA; CDR3: CASSEEVNGGSPLHF; DNA: TGTGCCAGCAGTGAAGAAGTCAATGGGGGTTCACCCCTCCACTTT
V: TRBV6-6; J: TRBJ1-1; length: 15; D: TRBD1; size: NA; CDR3: CASRDRQGMDTEAFF; DNA: TGTGCCAGCAGAGACCGACAGGGAATGGACACTGAAGCTTTCTTT
V: TRBV6-5; J: TRBJ2-5; length: 13; D: TRBD2; size: NA; CDR3: CASGGGATETQYF; DNA: TGTGCCAGCGGCGGGGGGGCCACAGAGACCCAGTACTTC
V: TRBV30; J: TRBJ1-1; length: 14; D: TRBD1; size: NA; CDR3: CAWRGTGVYTEAFF; DNA: TGTGCCTGGAGGGGGACAGGGGTGTACACTGAAGCTTTCTTT
V: TRBV7-9; J: TRBJ2-5; length: 16; D: TRBD1; size: NA; CDR3: CASRPTQTGAKETQYF; DNA: TGTGCCAGCAGACCCACTCAGACAGGGGCCAAAGAGACCCAGTACTTC
V: TRBV7-9; J: TRBJ2-5; length: 17; D: TRBD1; size: NA; CDR3: CASSLGKYRDSQETQYF; DNA: TGTGCCAGCAGCTTAGGGAAATACCGGGACAGCCAAGAGACCCAGTACTTC
V: TRBV5-4; J: TRBJ1-4; length: 15; D: NA; size: once; CDR3: CASSFGGGQNEKLFF; DNA: TGTGCCAGCAGCTTCGGGGGAGGGCAAAATGAAAAACTGTTTTTT
V: TRBV19; J: TRBJ1-2; length: 14; D: NA; size: NA; CDR3: CASSIFAEGDGYTF; DNA: TGTGCCAGTAGTATTTTTGCCGAGGGGGATGGCTACACCTTC
V: TRBV4-2; J: TRBJ2-1; length: 14; D: NA; size: NA; CDR3: CASSQENTRNEQFF; DNA: TGTGCCAGCAGCCAAGAAAATACCCGCAATGAGCAGTTCTTC
V: TRBV7-9; J: TRBJ1-4; length: 15; D: NA; size: few; CDR3: CASSLAGGFNEKLFF; DNA: TGTGCCAGCAGCTTAGCGGGGGGATTTAATGAAAAACTGTTTTTT
V: TRBV5-6; J: TRBJ1-1; length: 11; D: NA; size: NA; CDR3: CASSVDSNTFF; DNA: TGTGCCAGCAGCGTAGACAGTAATACTTTCTTT
V: TRBV7-2; J: TRBJ2-3; length: 14; D: NA; size: NA; CDR3: CASSLRPGPDTQYF; DNA: TGTGCCAGCAGCTTAAGACCGGGCCCAGATACGCAGTATTTT
V: TRBV4-3; J: TRBJ2-4; length: 14; D: TRBD1; size: NA; CDR3: CASSQITGGHIQYF; DNA: TGCGCCAGCAGCCAAATCACAGGGGGTCACATTCAGTACTTC
V: TRBV6-5; J: TRBJ2-3; length: 15; D: TRBD1; size: NA; CDR3: CASSRWGQGIDTQYF; DNA: TGTGCCAGCTCCCGGTGGGGACAGGGAATAGATACGCAGTATTTT
V: TRBV11-2; J: TRBJ1-4; length: 14; D: TRBD1; size: NA; CDR3: CASSQSAGGEKLFF; DNA: TGTGCCAGCAGCCAATCCGCAGGGGGGGAAAAACTGTTTTTT
V: TRBV19; J: TRBJ1-1; length: 17; D: NA; size: NA; CDR3: CASSMVQGRRLNTEAFF; DNA: TGTGCCAGTAGTATGGTTCAGGGCCGGAGACTGAACACTGAAGCTTTCTTT
V: TRBV28; J: TRBJ1-1; length: 15; D: NA; size: NA; CDR3: CASSPDGGLSTEAFF; DNA: TGTGCCAGCAGTCCGGATGGCGGACTGTCCACTGAAGCTTTCTTT
V: TRBV5-1; J: TRBJ2-3; length: 12; D: NA; size: NA; CDR3: CASSLPTDTQYF; DNA: TGCGCCAGCAGCTTACCCACAGATACGCAGTATTTT
V: TRBV13; J: TRBJ1-2; length: 14; D: TRBD1; size: NA; CDR3: CASSAGQGVYGYTF; DNA: TGTGCCAGCAGCGCGGGACAGGGGGTCTATGGCTACACCTTC
V: TRBV7-9; J: TRBJ1-6; length: 14; D: TRBD1; size: NA; CDR3: CASSSGQGMSPLHF; DNA: TGTGCCAGCAGCTCCGGACAGGGGATGTCTCCCCTCCACTTT
V: TRBV3-1/TRBV3-2; J: TRBJ1-2; length: 14; D: NA; size: NA; CDR3: CASSPRRGDYGYTF; DNA: TGTGCCAGCAGCCCACGTAGGGGGGACTATGGCTACACCTTC
V: TRBV5-5; J: TRBJ2-1; length: 14; D: TRBD1; size: NA; CDR3: CASSLGPTPGGQFF; DNA: TGTGCCAGCAGCTTGGGGCCCACCCCAGGGGGGCAGTTCTTC
V: TRBV9; J: TRBJ2-1; length: 15; D: NA; size: NA; CDR3: CASSVATRQDNEQFF; DNA: TGTGCCAGCAGCGTAGCTACCAGGCAGGACAATGAGCAGTTCTTC
V: TRBV7-2; J: TRBJ1-1; length: 13; D: TRBD1; size: NA; CDR3: CASSPSQGGIAFF; DNA: TGTGCCAGCAGCCCCTCTCAAGGGGGCATAGCTTTCTTT
V: TRBV6-6; J: TRBJ1-4; length: 15; D: NA; size: NA; CDR3: CASTENGATNEKLFF; DNA: TGTGCCAGCACTGAGAACGGGGCCACTAATGAAAAACTGTTTTTT
V: TRBV7-2; J: TRBJ1-1; length: 13; D: NA; size: NA; CDR3: CASSLAPGSEAFF; DNA: TGTGCCAGCAGCTTAGCCCCGGGAAGTGAAGCTTTCTTT
V: TRBV11-2; J: TRBJ2-3; length: 18; D: NA; size: NA; CDR3: CASRDGGGPLSHPDTQYF; DNA: TGTGCCAGCAGGGATGGGGGGGGGCCCCTTTCCCACCCAGATACGCAGTATTTT
V: TRBV4-1; J: TRBJ2-7; length: 13; D: NA; size: NA; CDR3: CASSQGRDYEQYF; DNA: TGCGCCAGCAGCCAAGGGAGGGACTACGAGCAGTACTTC